The present T cell receptor (beta chain) was sequenced within a study of human T cells and chemical hapten exposure. Documented time point: patch test 2, 6 weeks after DPC sensitization. As for treatment: therapeutic diphenylcyclopropenone sensitization with weekly scalp DPC. One entry per CDR3 protein, called by TCRdb with MiXCR from the RACE reads. The sample holds about 110,000 distinct CDR3 sequences, roughly a tenth seen once. The sequencing used whole blood, collected in connection with sensitization to the hapten diphenylcyclopropenone (DPC). The source of this sequence is a woman aged 35 to 49 with alopecia areata. Some clones in this sample may be carry-over from other donors' samples.

The CDR3 coding sequence is TGTGCCAGCAGTGACAGGGCGAACACTGAAGCTTTCTTT. Translation: CASSDRANTEAFF. V and J are TRBV12-3 or TRBV12-4 and TRBJ1-1; TRBD1 agrees at 7 bases. This CDR3 has 13 amino acids. Trimming cost V 5 bases and J 1 base; bases outside gene matches: 1.